These 21 T cell receptor beta chains were all obtained from the same sample, sequenced in a study of low-dose radiotherapy and immunotherapy resistance in tumors. Priming of first-strand cDNA relied on TRAV- and TRBV-specific primers (covering alpha and beta chains). The authors ran approximately 20 PCR cycles to amplify TCRs with a constant-region primer and V-primer adapter. TCRdb re-called the reads with MiXCR, one entry per CDR3 protein. The data contain about 16,000 distinct CDR3 sequences, about two thirds of them seen just once; the ten biggest clones take up less than 6%. All receptors come from a human donor with advanced metastatic prostate, ovarian, gallbladder or colorectal cancer (not recorded which). This table probably holds off-target reads from a library built for another chain.

The sample holds one count of this clonotype. The chain carries TRBV7-9 and TRBJ2-5; a possible D gene is TRBD1 (6 bases). Trimming removed 5 bases from V and 3 bases from J, with 10 bases in between. Germline loops: CDR1 SEHNR, CDR2 FQNEAQ (reference sequence). The CDR3 is 13 amino acids. The CDR3 here is CASSTRGEETQYF. The CDR3 DNA follows: TGTGCCAGCAGCACCAGGGGCGAAGAGACCCAGTACTTC.

A few counts support this clonotype. The J gene is TRBJ1-5, the V gene TRBV28; no firm D call. Germline V CDR1 and CDR2: MDHEN, SYDVKM. The CDR3 consists of 14 residues. V lost 6 bases, J lost 3 bases, and 12 bases lay in between. The CDR3 region is CASSPGGYNQPQHF. DNA of the CDR3: TGTGCCAGCAGCCCCGGCGGGTACAATCAGCCCCAGCATTTT. Together with reference TRBV28 and TRBJ1-5, the CDR3 gives the full variable domain: DVKVTQSSRYLVKRTGEKVFLECVQDMDHENMFWYRQDPGLGLRLIYFSYDVKMKEKGDIPEGYSVSREKKERFSLILESASTNQTSMYLCASSPGGYNQPQHFGDGTRLSIL.

The CDR3 here is CASSGPYTEAFF. The CDR3 bases are TGTGCCAGCAGCGGGCCCTACACTGAAGCTTTCTTT. The chain uses TRBV3-1 and TRBJ1-1; D ambiguous. Looked up from germline, CDR1 is LGHDT and CDR2 is YNNKEL (reference sequence). V was pared by 5 bases and J by 3 bases, with 7 bases between. CDR3 length: 12 residues.

The V gene is TRBV29-1, the J gene TRBJ2-3, with 10 bases identical to TRBD2. The CDR3 spans 13 residues. The junction had 4 bases not matched to a gene; V was cut back by 4 bases and J by 6 bases. CDR1 and CDR2 from the germline V gene are SQVTM and ANQGSEA. Here the CDR3 DNA reads TGCAGCGTTGCTAGCGGGAGCGGCGATACGCAGTATTTT. Translated, it gives CSVASGSGDTQYF.

The gene calls are TRBV5-1 and TRBJ2-1; TRBD2 matches at 8 bases. The germline CDR1 and CDR2 sequences are SGHRS and YFSETQ. This CDR3 region has 16 residues. Losses at the gene ends were 0 bases for V and 2 bases for J; bases not matched to a gene: 4. The CDR3 DNA follows: TGCGCCAGCAGCTTGGCTAGGACTAGCACCTACAATGAGCAGTTCTTC. Amino acids: CASSLARTSTYNEQFF.

The gene calls are TRBV28 and TRBJ2-2; 7 nucleotides match TRBD2. CDR1 is MDHEN, CDR2 SYDVKM, per germline. The CDR3 has 16 residues. The trim removed 1 base at V and 2 bases at J, leaving 4 bases unmatched. The CDR3 coding sequence is TGTGCCAGCAGTTTATTTGGCGGGAGCAACACCGGGGAGCTGTTTTTT. Amino acid sequence: CASSLFGGSNTGELFF.

The rearrangement uses TRBV12-3 or TRBV12-4 and TRBJ2-5; unclear D gene. The CDR3 consists of 14 residues. The V end was cut by 6 bases, the J end by 3 bases, with 14 bases between. This CDR3 is CASRPNGRKETQYF. The CDR3, as DNA: TGTGCCAGCAGGCCAAATGGCAGAAAAGAGACCCAGTACTTC.

The chain links TRBV6-2 or TRBV6-3 to TRBJ1-2; D is perhaps TRBD1 (5 bases). This CDR3 spans 14 amino acids. Germline CDR1 is MNHEY and CDR2 is SVGEGT. Trimming took 6 bases from V and 8 from J, leaving 19 bases between them. The CDR3 sequence: CASRGVASVRGYTF. CDR3 nucleotide sequence: TGTGCCAGCAGAGGGGTCGCCTCGGTCAGGGGCTACACCTTC.

This chain joins TRBV6-2 or TRBV6-3 and TRBJ2-1, with 8 bases matching TRBD2. V was clipped by 2 bases and J by 7 bases; unmatched bases: 4. The length of the CDR3 is 14 residues. From germline, CDR1 is MNHEY and CDR2 SVGEGT. The CDR3 reads CASSYLSGTNEQFF. DNA of the CDR3: TGTGCCAGCAGTTACCTTAGCGGGACTAATGAGCAGTTCTTC.

The chain uses TRBV7-9 and TRBJ2-7; TRBD1 agrees at 11 bases. J gave up 4 bases and V 7 bases, and 6 bases lay outside the gene matches. This CDR3 has 14 residues. From germline, CDR1 is SEHNR and CDR2 FQNEAQ (reference sequence). CDR3 nucleotides: TGTGCCAGCAACTCCGGGACAGGGGGATACGAGCAGTACTTC. Protein product: CASNSGTGGYEQYF. Using reference TRBV7-9 and TRBJ2-7 for the parts outside the CDR3, the full variable domain is DTGVSQNPRHKITKRGQNVTFRCDPISEHNRLYWYRQTLGQGPEFLTYFQNEAQLEKSRLLSDRFSAERPKGSFSTLEIQRTEQGDSAMYLCASNSGTGGYEQYFGPGTRLTVT.

The V and J genes are TRBV24-1 and TRBJ1-1, with 10 bases identical to TRBD1. CDR1 and CDR2 from the germline V gene are KGHDR and SFDVKD. The CDR3 runs to 13 residues. V lost 5 bases and J lost 6; bases outside the gene matches: 2. The CDR3 DNA reads TGTGCCACCAGTGCCGGGACAGGGGCTGAAGCTTTCTTT. Its protein is CATSAGTGAEAFF.

The chain uses TRBV6-5 and TRBJ2-7, with TRBD1 matching 7 bases. Germline V gene lookup returns CDR1 MNHEY and CDR2 SVGAGI. There are 15 residues in the CDR3. The junction had 9 bases not matched to a gene; V was cut back by 5 bases and J by 2 bases. The DNA for the CDR3 is TGTGCCAGCAGTGTTGGGGACAGAACCCCCTACGAGCAGTACTTC. As protein: CASSVGDRTPYEQYF.

This clonotype was recorded once. CDR3 residues: CASSLARREETQYF. The CDR3 DNA is TGTGCCAGCAGCTTAGCGCGACGGGAAGAGACCCAGTACTTC. This chain uses TRBV7-2 with TRBJ2-5; no reliable D call. CDR3 length: 14 amino acids. Germline values: CDR1 SGHTA, CDR2 FQGNSA. Trimming took 0 bases from V and 3 from J, leaving 8 bases between them.

The rearrangement links TRBV9 to TRBJ1-2, with 7 nucleotides matching TRBD1. V shed 4 bases, J shed 5 bases, and the junction held 17 bases outside the gene matches. Germline V gene lookup returns CDR1 SGDLS and CDR2 YYNGEE. CDR3 size: 17 residues. The CDR3 protein is CASSSRDSTVGKYGYTF. The CDR3, as DNA: TGTGCCAGCAGCTCCCGGGACAGTACGGTCGGGAAGTATGGCTACACCTTC.

The gene calls are TRBV29-1 and TRBJ2-5, with TRBD2 matching 14 bases. In germline, CDR1 is SQVTM, CDR2 ANQGSEA. CDR3 length: 17 residues. V lost 6 bases, J lost 5 bases, and 14 bases stayed unmatched. CDR3 sequence (DNA): TGCAGCGTCTCTACTCGACTAGCGGGAGGGCTTATGGAGACCCAGTACTTC. Residues: CSVSTRLAGGLMETQYF.

This clonotype was detected only a few times. The chain carries TRBV7-2 and TRBJ2-2; TRBD2 aligns across 10 bases. Germline trimming cut 3 bases from V and 6 bases from J; bases unmatched to any gene: 4. This CDR3 is 15 amino acids long. Per the germline V gene, CDR1 is SGHTA and CDR2 is FQGNSA. The CDR3 nucleotides are TGTGCCAGCAGCTTTAGGACTAGCGGCGCCGGGGAGCTGTTTTTT. Residues: CASSFRTSGAGELFF.

This clonotype was seen a single time. This CDR3 is CASSYSGTYGYTF. The CDR3 DNA follows: TGTGCCAGCAGTTATTCCGGGACGTATGGCTACACCTTC. This chain links TRBV6-2 or TRBV6-3 with TRBJ1-2; maybe TRBD1 (5 bases). Germline-derived CDR1 and CDR2 are MNHEY and SVGEGT. V lost 3 bases and J lost 5, with 10 bases in between. CDR3 length: 13 residues.

This clonotype was observed a few times. The gene calls are TRBV30 and TRBJ2-3; 7 bases align to TRBD2. CDR3 length: 15 amino acids. Trimming took 5 bases from V and 1 from J; bases not matched to a gene: 9. CDR1 and CDR2 (germline): GTSNPN, SVGIG (reference sequence). The CDR3 nucleotides are TGTGCCTGGGGGTCTCCTAGCGGTGGCACAGATACGCAGTATTTT. Its translation: CAWGSPSGGTDTQYF.

The chain combines TRBV11-1 with TRBJ2-1; 7 nucleotides align to TRBD2. Trimming took 5 bases from V and 1 from J; bases not matched to a gene: 2. CDR3 length equals 14 residues. Germline V gene sequence: CDR1 SGHAT, CDR2 FQDESV (reference sequence). CDR3 nucleotide sequence: TGTGCCAGCAGCAGCGGGGCATCCTACAATGAGCAGTTCTTC. This codes for CASSSGASYNEQFF.

This clonotype appeared once. The chain uses TRBV27 and TRBJ2-5; no firm D call. Germline CDR1 MNHEY, CDR2 SMNVEV (reference sequence). V was cut by 6 bases and J by 4 bases, with 9 bases left in between. This CDR3 is built from 12 residues. The CDR3 DNA follows: TGTGCCAGCAGCAGCATCGTAGAGACCCAGTACTTC. Amino acids: CASSSIVETQYF.

This clonotype appeared a few times. This sequence joins TRBV5-1 and TRBJ1-1; 10 positions agree with TRBD1. The germline V gene has CDR1 SGHRS and CDR2 YFSETQ. V trimming: 6 bases; J trimming: 6 bases; junction bases outside the gene matches: 8. The CDR3 runs to 14 residues. CDR3 in amino acids: CASNGGTGVSEAFF. The CDR3 DNA reads as TGCGCCAGCAATGGCGGGACAGGGGTTTCTGAAGCTTTCTTT. Full variable domain (remainder filled in from reference TRBV5-1 and TRBJ1-1): KAGVTQTPRYLIKTRGQQVTLSCSPISGHRSVSWYQQTPGQGLQFLFEYFSETQRNKGNFPGRFSGRQFSNSRSEMNVSTLELGDSALYLCASNGGTGVSEAFFGQGTRLTVV.